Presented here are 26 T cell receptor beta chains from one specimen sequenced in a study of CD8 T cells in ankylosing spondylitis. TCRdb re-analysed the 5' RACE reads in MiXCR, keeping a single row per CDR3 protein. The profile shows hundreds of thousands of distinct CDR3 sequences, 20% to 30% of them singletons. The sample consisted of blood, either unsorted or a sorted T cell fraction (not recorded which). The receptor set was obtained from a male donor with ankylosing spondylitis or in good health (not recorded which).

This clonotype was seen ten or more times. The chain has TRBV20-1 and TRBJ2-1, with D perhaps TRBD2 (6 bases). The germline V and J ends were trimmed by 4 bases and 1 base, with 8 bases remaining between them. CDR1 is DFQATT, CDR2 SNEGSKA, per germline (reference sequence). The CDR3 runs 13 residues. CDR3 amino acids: CSANSGSYNEQFF. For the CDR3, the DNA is TGCAGTGCTAATAGCGGTTCCTACAATGAGCAGTTCTTC.

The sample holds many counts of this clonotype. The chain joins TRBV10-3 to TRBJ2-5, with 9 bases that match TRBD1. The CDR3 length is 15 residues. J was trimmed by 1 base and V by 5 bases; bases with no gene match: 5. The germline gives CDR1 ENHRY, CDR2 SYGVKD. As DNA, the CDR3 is TGTGCCATCAGTTTCGACAGGGGGTCCCAAGAGACCCAGTACTTC. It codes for CAISFDRGSQETQYF.

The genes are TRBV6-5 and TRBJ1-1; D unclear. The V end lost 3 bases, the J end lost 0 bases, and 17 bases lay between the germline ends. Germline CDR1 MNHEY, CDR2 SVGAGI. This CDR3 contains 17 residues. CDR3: CASSYRKGLGMNTEAFF. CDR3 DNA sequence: TGTGCCAGCAGTTATAGGAAGGGCCTGGGAATGAACACTGAAGCTTTCTTT.

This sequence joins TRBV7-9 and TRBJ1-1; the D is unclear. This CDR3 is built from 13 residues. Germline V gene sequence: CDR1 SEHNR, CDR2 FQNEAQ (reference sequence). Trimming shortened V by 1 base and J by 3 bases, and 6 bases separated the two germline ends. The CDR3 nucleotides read TGTGCCAGCAGCTTAGATCTGTACACTGAAGCTTTCTTT. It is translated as CASSLDLYTEAFF.

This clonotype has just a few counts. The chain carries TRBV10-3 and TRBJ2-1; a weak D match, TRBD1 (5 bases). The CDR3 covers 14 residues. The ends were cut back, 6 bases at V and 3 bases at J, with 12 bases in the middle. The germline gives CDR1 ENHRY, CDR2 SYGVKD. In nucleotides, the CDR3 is TGTGCCATCAGCAGGGATATGAGCTACAATGAGCAGTTCTTC. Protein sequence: CAISRDMSYNEQFF.

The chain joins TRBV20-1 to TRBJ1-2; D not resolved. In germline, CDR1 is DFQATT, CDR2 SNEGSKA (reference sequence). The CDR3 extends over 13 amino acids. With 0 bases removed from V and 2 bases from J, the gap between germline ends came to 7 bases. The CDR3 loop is CSARDQLNYGYTF. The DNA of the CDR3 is TGCAGTGCTAGAGATCAGCTAAACTATGGCTACACCTTC.

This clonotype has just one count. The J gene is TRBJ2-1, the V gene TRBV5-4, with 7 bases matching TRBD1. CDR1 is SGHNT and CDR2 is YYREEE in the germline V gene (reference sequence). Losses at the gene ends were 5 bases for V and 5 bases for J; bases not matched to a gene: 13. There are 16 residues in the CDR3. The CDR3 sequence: CASSQGSRGYDNEQFF. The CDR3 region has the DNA TGTGCCAGCAGTCAAGGCAGCAGGGGGTACGACAATGAGCAGTTCTTC.

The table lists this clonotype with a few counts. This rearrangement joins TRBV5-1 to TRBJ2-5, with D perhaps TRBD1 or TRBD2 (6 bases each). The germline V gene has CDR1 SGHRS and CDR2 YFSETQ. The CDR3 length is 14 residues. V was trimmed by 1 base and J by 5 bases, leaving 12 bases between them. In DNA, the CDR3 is TGCGCCAGCAGCTTGATGGGGGGCACGGAGACCCAGTACTTC. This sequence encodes CASSLMGGTETQYF. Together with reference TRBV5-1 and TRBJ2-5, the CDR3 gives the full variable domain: KAGVTQTPRYLIKTRGQQVTLSCSPISGHRSVSWYQQTPGQGLQFLFEYFSETQRNKGNFPGRFSGRQFSNSRSEMNVSTLELGDSALYLCASSLMGGTETQYFGPGTRLLVL.

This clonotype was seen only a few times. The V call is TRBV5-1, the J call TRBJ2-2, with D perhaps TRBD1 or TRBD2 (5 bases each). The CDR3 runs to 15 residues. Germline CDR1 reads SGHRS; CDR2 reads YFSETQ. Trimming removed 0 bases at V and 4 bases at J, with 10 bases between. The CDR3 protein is CASSLGDPTTGELFF. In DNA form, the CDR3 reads TGCGCCAGCAGCTTGGGGGACCCTACCACCGGGGAGCTGTTTTTT.

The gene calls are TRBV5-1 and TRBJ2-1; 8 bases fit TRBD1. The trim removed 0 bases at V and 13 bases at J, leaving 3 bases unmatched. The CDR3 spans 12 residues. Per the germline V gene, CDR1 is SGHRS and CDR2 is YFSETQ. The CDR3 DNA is TGCGCCAGCAGCTTGGACAGGGGGAGCCAGTTCTTC. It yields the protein CASSLDRGSQFF. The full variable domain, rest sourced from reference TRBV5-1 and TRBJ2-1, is KAGVTQTPRYLIKTRGQQVTLSCSPISGHRSVSWYQQTPGQGLQFLFEYFSETQRNKGNFPGRFSGRQFSNSRSEMNVSTLELGDSALYLCASSLDRGSQFFGPGTRLTVL.

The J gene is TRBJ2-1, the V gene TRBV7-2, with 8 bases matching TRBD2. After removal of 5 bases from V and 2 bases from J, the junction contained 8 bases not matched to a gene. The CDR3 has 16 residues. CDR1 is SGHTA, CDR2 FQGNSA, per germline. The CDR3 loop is CASSKSAGVAYNEQFF. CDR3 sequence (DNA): TGTGCCAGCAGCAAATCAGCGGGAGTCGCCTACAATGAGCAGTTCTTC.

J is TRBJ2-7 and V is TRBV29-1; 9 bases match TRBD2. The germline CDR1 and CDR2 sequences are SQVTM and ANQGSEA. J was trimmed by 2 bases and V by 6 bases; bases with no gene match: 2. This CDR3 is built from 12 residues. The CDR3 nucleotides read TGCAGCGTCAAGCGGGGGGCCTACGAGCAGTACTTC. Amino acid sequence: CSVKRGAYEQYF.

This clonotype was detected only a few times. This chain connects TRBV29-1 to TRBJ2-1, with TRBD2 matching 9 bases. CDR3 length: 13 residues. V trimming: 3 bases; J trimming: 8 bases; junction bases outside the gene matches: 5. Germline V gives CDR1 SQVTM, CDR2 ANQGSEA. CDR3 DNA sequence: TGCAGCGTTGACATAGCGGGAGCAGATGAGCAGTTCTTC. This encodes CSVDIAGADEQFF.

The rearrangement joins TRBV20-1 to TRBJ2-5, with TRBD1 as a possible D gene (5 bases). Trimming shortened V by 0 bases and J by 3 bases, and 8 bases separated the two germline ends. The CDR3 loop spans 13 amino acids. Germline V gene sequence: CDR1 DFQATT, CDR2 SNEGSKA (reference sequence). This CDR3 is CSARDLTEETQYF. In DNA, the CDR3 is TGCAGTGCTAGAGATCTGACAGAAGAGACCCAGTACTTC.

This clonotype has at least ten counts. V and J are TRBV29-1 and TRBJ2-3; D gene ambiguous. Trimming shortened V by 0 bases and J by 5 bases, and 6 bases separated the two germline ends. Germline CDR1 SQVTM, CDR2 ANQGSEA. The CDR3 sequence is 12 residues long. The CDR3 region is CSVEDSGDTQYF. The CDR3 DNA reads TGCAGCGTTGAAGACTCCGGAGATACGCAGTATTTT.

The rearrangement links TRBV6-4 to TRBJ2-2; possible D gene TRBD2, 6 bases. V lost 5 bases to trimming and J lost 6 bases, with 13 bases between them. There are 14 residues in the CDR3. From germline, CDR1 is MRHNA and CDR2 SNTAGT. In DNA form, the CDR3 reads TGTGCCAGCAGTACGACTAGTGCCTCCGGGGAGCTGTTTTTT. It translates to CASSTTSASGELFF.

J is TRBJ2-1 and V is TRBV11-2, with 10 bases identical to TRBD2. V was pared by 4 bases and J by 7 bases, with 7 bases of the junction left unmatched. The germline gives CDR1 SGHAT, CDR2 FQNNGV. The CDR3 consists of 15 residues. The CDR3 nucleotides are TGTGCCAGCAGCTCCCAGCGGGAGGGCCGAAATGAGCAGTTCTTC. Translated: CASSSQREGRNEQFF.

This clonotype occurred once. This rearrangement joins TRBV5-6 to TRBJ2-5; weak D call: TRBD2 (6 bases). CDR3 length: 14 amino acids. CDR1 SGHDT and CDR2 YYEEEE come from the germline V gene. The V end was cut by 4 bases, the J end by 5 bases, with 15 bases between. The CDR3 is CASSPYGGGETQYF. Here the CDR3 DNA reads TGTGCCAGCAGCCCTTACGGGGGTGGGGAGACCCAGTACTTC.

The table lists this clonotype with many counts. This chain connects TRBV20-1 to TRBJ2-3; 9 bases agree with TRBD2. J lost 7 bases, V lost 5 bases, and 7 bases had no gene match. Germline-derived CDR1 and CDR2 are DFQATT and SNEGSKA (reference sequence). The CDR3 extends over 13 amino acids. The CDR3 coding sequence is TGCAGTGCTTCACCGGGACTAGCATATACGCAGTATTTT. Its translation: CSASPGLAYTQYF.

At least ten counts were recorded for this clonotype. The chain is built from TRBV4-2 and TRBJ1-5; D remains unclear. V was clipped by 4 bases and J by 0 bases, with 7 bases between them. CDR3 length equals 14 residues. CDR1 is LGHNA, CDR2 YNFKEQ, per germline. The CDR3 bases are TGTGCCAGCAGCCTCAGAGTTAGCAATCAGCCCCAGCATTTT. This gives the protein CASSLRVSNQPQHF.

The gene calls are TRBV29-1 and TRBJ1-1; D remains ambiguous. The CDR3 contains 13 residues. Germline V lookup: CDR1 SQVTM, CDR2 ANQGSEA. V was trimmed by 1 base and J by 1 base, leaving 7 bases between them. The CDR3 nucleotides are TGCAGCGTTGAAGCGAAGACGAACACTGAAGCTTTCTTT. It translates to CSVEAKTNTEAFF.

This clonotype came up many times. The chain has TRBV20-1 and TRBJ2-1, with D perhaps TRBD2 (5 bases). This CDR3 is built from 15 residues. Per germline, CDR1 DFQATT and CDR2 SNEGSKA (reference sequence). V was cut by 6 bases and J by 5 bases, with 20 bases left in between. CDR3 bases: TGCAGTGCCCCCACCCAGCGGCCCTTAGACAATGAGCAGTTCTTC. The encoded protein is CSAPTQRPLDNEQFF.

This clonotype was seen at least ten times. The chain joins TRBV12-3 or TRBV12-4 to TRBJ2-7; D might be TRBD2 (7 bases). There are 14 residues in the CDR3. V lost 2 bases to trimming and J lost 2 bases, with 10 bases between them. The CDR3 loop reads CASSLRGAAYEQYF. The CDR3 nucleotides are TGTGCCAGCAGTTTACGGGGGGCGGCCTACGAGCAGTACTTC.

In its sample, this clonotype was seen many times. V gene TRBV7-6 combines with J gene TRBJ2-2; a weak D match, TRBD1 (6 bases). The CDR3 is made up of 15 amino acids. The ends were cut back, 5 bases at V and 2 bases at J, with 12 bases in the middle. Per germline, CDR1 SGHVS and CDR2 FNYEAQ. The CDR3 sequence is CASSRRTVNTGELFF. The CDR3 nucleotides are TGTGCCAGCAGCCGTCGGACAGTAAACACCGGGGAGCTGTTTTTT.

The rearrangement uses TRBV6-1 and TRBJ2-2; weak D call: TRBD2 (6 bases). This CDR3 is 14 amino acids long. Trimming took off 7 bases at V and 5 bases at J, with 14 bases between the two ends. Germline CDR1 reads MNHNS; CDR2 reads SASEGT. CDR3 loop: CASIPGLNTGELFF. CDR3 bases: TGTGCCAGCATCCCGGGACTTAATACCGGGGAGCTGTTTTTT.

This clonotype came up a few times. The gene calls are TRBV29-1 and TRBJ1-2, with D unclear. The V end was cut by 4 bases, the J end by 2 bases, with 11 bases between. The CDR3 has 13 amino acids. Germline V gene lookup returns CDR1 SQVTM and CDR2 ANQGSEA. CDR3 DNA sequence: TGCAGCGTTGGGGCCAGTTCCAACTATGGCTACACCTTC. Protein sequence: CSVGASSNYGYTF.